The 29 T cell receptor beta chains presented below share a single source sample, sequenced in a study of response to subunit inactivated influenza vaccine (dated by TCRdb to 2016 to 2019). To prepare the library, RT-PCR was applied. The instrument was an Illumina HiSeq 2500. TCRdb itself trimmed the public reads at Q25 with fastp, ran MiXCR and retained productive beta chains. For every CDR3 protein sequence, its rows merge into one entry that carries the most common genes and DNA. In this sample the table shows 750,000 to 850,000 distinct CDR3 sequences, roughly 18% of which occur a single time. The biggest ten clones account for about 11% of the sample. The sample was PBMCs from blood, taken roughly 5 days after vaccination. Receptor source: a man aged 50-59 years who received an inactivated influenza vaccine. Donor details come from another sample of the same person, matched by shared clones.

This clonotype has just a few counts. The CDR3 region has the DNA TGTGCCAGCAGTTTCGGGAAAGATCCGGCTTTCTTT. Protein sequence: CASSFGKDPAFF. The chain joins TRBV12-3 or TRBV12-4 to TRBJ1-1; no clear D gene. Trimming cost V 3 bases and J 11 bases, with 13 bases left between them. This CDR3 comprises 12 residues.

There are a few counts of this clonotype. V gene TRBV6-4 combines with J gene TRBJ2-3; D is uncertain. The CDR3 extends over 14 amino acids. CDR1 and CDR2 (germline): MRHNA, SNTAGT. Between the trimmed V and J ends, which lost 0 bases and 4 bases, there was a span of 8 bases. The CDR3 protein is CASSDSAGSDTQYF. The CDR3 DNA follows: TGTGCCAGCAGTGACTCCGCTGGGTCAGATACGCAGTATTTT.

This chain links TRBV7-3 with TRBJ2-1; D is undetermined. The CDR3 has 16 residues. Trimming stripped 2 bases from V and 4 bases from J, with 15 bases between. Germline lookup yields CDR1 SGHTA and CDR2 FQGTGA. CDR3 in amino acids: CASSLRPSSKYNEQFF. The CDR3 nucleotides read TGTGCCAGCAGCTTACGGCCGAGCTCTAAATACAATGAGCAGTTCTTC.

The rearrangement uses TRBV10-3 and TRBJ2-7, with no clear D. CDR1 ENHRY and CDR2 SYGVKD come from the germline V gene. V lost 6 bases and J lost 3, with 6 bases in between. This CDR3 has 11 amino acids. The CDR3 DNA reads TGTGCCATCAGAACCCTCTACGAGCAGTACTTC. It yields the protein CAIRTLYEQYF.

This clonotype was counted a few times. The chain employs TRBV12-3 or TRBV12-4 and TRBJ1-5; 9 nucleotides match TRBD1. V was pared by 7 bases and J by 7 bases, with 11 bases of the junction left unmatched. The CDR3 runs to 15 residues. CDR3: CASKATGGFRQPQHF. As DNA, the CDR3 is TGTGCCAGCAAAGCGACAGGGGGATTTCGGCAGCCCCAGCATTTT.

In nucleotides, the CDR3 is TGTGCCAGCAGCTTAGGCCGACTAGCGGGAGCGATGAATGAGCAGTTCTTC. This encodes CASSLGRLAGAMNEQFF. The V gene is TRBV7-3, the J gene TRBJ2-1, with 12 bases lining up with TRBD2. Germline V lookup: CDR1 SGHTA, CDR2 FQGTGA. The CDR3 consists of 17 residues. Unmatched junction bases numbered 9, after V lost 2 bases and J lost 7 bases.

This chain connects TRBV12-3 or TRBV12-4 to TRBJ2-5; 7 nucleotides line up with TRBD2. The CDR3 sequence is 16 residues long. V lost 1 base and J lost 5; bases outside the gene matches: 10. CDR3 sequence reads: CASSLGRLATEETQYF. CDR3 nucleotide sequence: TGTGCCAGCAGTTTAGGAAGACTAGCCACAGAGGAGACCCAGTACTTC.

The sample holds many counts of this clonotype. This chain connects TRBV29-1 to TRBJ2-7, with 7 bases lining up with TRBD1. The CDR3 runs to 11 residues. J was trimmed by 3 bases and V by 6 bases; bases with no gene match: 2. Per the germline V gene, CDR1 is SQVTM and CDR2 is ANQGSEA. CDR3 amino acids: CSVGQVYEQYF. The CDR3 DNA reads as TGCAGCGTAGGACAGGTCTACGAGCAGTACTTC.

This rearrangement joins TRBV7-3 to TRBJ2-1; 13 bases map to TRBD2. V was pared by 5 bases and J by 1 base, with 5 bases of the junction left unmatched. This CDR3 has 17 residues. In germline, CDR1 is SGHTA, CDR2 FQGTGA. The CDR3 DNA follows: TGTGCCAGCAGCACGAGGACTAGCGGGAGTTCCTACAATGAGCAGTTCTTC. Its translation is CASSTRTSGSSYNEQFF.

This CDR3 is CASSLSLARNSDTQYF. The DNA of the CDR3 is TGTGCCAGCAGCTTATCACTAGCGCGAAATTCGGATACGCAGTATTTT. V and J are TRBV7-3 and TRBJ2-3; 7 nucleotides agree with TRBD2. V was pared by 2 bases and J by 6 bases, with 11 bases of the junction left unmatched. The CDR3 sequence is 16 residues long. Germline V gene sequence: CDR1 SGHTA, CDR2 FQGTGA.

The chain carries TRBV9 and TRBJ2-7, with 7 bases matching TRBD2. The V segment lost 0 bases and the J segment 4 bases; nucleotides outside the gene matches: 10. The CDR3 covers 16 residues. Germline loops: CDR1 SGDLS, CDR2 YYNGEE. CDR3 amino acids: CASSVGVGGSGYEQYF. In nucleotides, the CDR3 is TGTGCCAGCAGCGTAGGGGTGGGCGGGAGTGGATACGAGCAGTACTTC.

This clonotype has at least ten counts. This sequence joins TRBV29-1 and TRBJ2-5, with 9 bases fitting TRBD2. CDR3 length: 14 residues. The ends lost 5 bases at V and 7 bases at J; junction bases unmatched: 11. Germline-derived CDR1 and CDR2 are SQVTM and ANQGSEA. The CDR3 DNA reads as TGCAGCGTTAAGGCTAGCGGGATGCAGGGGACCCAGTACTTC. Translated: CSVKASGMQGTQYF.

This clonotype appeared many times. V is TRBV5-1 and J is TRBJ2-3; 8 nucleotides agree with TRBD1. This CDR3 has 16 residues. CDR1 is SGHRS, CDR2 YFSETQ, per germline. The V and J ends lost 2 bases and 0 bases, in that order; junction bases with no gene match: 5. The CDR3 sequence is CASSLSGTGSTDTQYF. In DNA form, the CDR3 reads TGCGCCAGCAGCTTATCCGGGACAGGAAGCACAGATACGCAGTATTTT.

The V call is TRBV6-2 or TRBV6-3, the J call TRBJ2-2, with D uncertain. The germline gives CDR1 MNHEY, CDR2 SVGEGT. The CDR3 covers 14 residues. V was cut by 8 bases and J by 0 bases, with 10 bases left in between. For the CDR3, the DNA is TGTGCCAGCCACCGGGCAGCGAACACCGGGGAGCTGTTTTTT. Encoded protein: CASHRAANTGELFF.

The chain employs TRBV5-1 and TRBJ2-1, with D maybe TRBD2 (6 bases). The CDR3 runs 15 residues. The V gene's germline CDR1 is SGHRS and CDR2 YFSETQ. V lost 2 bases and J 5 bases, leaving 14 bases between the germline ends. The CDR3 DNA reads TGCGCCAGCAGCTTACTCCCCGGGACTCACAATGAGCAGTTCTTC. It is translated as CASSLLPGTHNEQFF.

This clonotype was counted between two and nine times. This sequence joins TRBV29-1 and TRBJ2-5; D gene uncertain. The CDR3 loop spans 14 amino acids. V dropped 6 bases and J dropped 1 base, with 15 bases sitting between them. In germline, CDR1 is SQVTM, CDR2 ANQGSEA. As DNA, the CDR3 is TGCAGCGTGGCGGCTACTAACTCCCAAGAGACCCAGTACTTC. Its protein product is CSVAATNSQETQYF.

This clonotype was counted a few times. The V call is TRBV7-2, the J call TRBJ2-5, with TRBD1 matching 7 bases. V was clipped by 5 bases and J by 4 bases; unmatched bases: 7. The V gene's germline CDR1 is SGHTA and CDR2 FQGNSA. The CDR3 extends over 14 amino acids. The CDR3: CASSPSGQLETQYF. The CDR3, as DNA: TGTGCCAGCAGCCCCTCGGGACAGTTAGAGACCCAGTACTTC.

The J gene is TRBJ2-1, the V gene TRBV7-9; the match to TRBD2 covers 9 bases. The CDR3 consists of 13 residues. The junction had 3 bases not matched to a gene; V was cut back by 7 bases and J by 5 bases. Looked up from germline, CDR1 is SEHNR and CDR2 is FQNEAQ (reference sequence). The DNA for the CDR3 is TGTGCCAGCAAGACTAGCGGAAACAATGAGCAGTTCTTC. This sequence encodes CASKTSGNNEQFF. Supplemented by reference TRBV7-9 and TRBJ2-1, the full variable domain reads DTGVSQNPRHKITKRGQNVTFRCDPISEHNRLYWYRQTLGQGPEFLTYFQNEAQLEKSRLLSDRFSAERPKGSFSTLEIQRTEQGDSAMYLCASKTSGNNEQFFGPGTRLTVL.

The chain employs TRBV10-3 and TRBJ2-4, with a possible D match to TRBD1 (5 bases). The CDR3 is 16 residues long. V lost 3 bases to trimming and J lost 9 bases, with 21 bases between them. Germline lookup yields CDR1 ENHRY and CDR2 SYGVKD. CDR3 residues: CAISDSSMVGLGIQYF. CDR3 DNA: TGTGCCATCAGTGATTCATCGATGGTGGGGCTTGGCATTCAGTACTTC.

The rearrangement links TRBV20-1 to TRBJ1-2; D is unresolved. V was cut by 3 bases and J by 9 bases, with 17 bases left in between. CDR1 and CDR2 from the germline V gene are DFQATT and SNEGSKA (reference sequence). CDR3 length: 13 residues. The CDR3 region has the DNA TGCAGTGCTAGCCGAGCAGACGGTTTGAGCTACACCTTC. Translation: CSASRADGLSYTF.

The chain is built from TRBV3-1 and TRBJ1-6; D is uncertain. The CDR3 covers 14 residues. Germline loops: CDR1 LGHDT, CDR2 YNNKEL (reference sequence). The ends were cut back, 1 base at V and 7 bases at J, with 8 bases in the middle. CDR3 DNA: TGTGCCAGCAGCCAAGTGGCAGAGAATTCACCCCTCCACTTT. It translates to CASSQVAENSPLHF.

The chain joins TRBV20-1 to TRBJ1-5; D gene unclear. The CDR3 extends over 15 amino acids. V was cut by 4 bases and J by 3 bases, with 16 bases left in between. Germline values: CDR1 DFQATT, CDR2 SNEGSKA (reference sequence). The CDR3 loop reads CSANPSRGFNQPQHF. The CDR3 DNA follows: TGCAGTGCTAACCCCTCGCGAGGTTTCAATCAGCCCCAGCATTTT.

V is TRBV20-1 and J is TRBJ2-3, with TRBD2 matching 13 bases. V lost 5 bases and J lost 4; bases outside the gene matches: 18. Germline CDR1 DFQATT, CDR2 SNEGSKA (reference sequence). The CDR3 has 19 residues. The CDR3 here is CSAPDPLLAGGPAPDTQYF. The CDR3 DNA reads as TGCAGTGCTCCTGACCCCTTACTAGCGGGGGGGCCTGCCCCAGATACGCAGTATTTT.

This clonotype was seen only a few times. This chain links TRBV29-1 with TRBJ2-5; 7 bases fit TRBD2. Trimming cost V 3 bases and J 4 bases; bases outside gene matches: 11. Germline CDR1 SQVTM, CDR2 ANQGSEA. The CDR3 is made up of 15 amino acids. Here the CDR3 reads CSVDQIGEGRETQYF. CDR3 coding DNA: TGCAGCGTTGATCAAATAGGGGAGGGGCGAGAGACCCAGTACTTC.

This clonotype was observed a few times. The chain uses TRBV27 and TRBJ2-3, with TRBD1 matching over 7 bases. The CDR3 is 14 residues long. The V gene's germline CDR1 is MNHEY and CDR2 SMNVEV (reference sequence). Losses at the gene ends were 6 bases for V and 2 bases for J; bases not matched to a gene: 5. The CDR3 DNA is TGTGCCAGCAGCCGGGACAGCATCACAGATACGCAGTATTTT. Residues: CASSRDSITDTQYF.

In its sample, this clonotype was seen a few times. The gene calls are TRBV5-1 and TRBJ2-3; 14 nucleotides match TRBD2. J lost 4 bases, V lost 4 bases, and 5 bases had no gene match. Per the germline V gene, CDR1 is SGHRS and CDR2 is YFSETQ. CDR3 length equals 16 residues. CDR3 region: CASSVRTSGGPDTQYF. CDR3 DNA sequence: TGCGCCAGCAGCGTACGGACTAGCGGGGGGCCAGATACGCAGTATTTT.

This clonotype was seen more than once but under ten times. In DNA form, the CDR3 reads TGTGCCAGCACCTTGGGAGCGGGATCTTACAATGAGCAGTTCTTC. Protein product: CASTLGAGSYNEQFF. V and J are TRBV12-3 or TRBV12-4 and TRBJ2-1; 7 bases align to TRBD2. V lost 7 bases to trimming and J lost 4 bases; unmatched junction nucleotides: 10. CDR3 length equals 15 residues.

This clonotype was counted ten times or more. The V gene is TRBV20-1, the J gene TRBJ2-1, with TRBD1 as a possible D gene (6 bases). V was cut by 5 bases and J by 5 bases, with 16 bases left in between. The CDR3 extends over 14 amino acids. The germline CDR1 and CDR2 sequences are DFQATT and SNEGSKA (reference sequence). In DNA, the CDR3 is TGCAGTGCTCCTAGGGGGAGTCCCCACAATGAGCAGTTCTTC. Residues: CSAPRGSPHNEQFF.

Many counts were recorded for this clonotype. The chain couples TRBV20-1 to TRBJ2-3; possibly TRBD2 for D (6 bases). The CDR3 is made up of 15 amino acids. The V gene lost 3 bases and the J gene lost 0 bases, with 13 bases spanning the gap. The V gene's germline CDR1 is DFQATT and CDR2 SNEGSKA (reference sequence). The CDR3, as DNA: TGCAGTGCTAGCATACGGGAGCTTAGCACAGATACGCAGTATTTT. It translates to CSASIRELSTDTQYF.